Following are 13 T cell receptor beta chains from one sample sequenced in a study of OX40 agonist ivuxolimab in advanced cancers. The method was immunoSEQ multiplex PCR; TCRdb's version includes in-frame clones alone and lacks a portion of them. Here the sample spans more than 25,000 clones, approximately 86% being singletons. The specimen comprised CD4+ or CD8+ T cells sorted from blood, sampled in a trial of the OX40 agonist ivuxolimab. The source of these receptors is an adult with an advanced solid tumor such as melanoma, head and neck, liver or kidney cancer.

This clone was seen a handful of times. The chain uses TRBV6-4 and TRBJ2-3; tentative D call: TRBD2 (6 bases). V shed 5 bases and J shed 5 bases, with 17 bases lying between them. There are 15 residues in the CDR3. Per the germline V gene, CDR1 is MRHNA and CDR2 is SNTAGT. The CDR3 sequence: CASSNPYGGIDTQYF. CDR3 DNA: TGTGCCAGCAGTAACCCCTATGGAGGGATAGATACGCAGTATTTT.

The V gene is TRBV19, the J gene TRBJ2-7; perhaps D is TRBD1 or TRBD2 (5 bases each). This CDR3 is built from 13 residues. V was shortened by 4 bases and J by 3 bases, with 10 bases between the two germline ends. Germline lookup yields CDR1 LNHDA and CDR2 SQIVND (reference sequence). CDR3 nucleotide sequence: TGTGCCAGTAGTACCGGGACCGTCTACGAGCAGTACTTC. Encoded protein: CASSTGTVYEQYF. Variable domain in full (rest from reference TRBV19 and TRBJ2-7): DGGITQSPKYLFRKEGQNVTLSCEQNLNHDAMYWYRQDPGQGLRLIYYSQIVNDFQKGDIAEGYSVSREKKESFPLTVTSAQKNPTAFYLCASSTGTVYEQYFGPGTRLTVT.

J is TRBJ2-1 and V is TRBV6-1; 8 bases are shared with TRBD2. Germline V gene sequence: CDR1 MNHNS, CDR2 SASEGT. The CDR3 spans 17 residues. Trimming at V came to 2 bases and at J to 2 bases, leaving 8 bases not matched to a gene. DNA for the CDR3: TGTGCCAGCAGTGAAATGAGAGCGGGGGCACCCTACAATGAGCAGTTCTTC. This codes for CASSEMRAGAPYNEQFF.

V usage is TRBV27 and J usage is TRBJ2-2; TRBD1 matches at 8 bases. J gave up 5 bases and V 3 bases, and 8 bases lay outside the gene matches. Germline assignment: CDR1 MNHEY and CDR2 SMNVEV (reference sequence). The CDR3 has 16 amino acids. The CDR3 DNA reads TGTGCCAGCAGTTTGGGAAGGGACAGGTATACCGGGGAGCTGTTTTTT. Residues: CASSLGRDRYTGELFF.

This chain uses TRBV4-1 with TRBJ2-3; 12 bases agree with TRBD2. The germline V gene encodes CDR1 MGHRA and CDR2 YSYEKL. The CDR3 has 14 residues. Trimming took 4 bases from V and 8 from J; bases not matched to a gene: 4. The CDR3 coding sequence is TGCGCCAGCAGCCGACGGACTAGCGGGGTTACGCAGTATTTT. Its protein is CASSRRTSGVTQYF.

V and J are TRBV4-1 and TRBJ2-6; a possible D gene is TRBD1 (5 bases). Germline CDR1 and CDR2: MGHRA and YSYEKL. V was clipped by 2 bases and J by 0 bases, with 20 bases between them. The CDR3 has 20 amino acids. The CDR3 nucleotides read TGCGCCAGCAGCCAACCCCAGGGCACCTTCGGCATCTCTGGGGCCAACGTCCTGACTTTC. Translating it yields CASSQPQGTFGISGANVLTF.

The chain has TRBV9 and TRBJ2-5; 10 bases agree with TRBD2. This CDR3 is built from 15 residues. In germline, CDR1 is SGDLS, CDR2 YYNGEE. V dropped 3 bases and J dropped 4; count of bases not matched to a gene: 6. CDR3 sequence: CASSDGLAEGETQYF. For the CDR3, the DNA is TGTGCCAGCAGCGATGGACTAGCGGAAGGAGAGACCCAGTACTTC. Looking up the rest from reference TRBV9 and TRBJ2-5 gives the full variable domain: DSGVTQTPKHLITATGQRVTLRCSPRSGDLSVYWYQQSLDQGLQFLIQYYNGEERAKGNILERFSAQQFPDLHSELNLSSLELGDSALYFCASSDGLAEGETQYFGPGTRLLVL.

The gene calls are TRBV19 and TRBJ2-1; 7 bases fit TRBD1. J gave up 8 bases and V 4 bases, and 8 bases lay outside the gene matches. The CDR3 consists of 14 residues. Germline V CDR1 and CDR2: LNHDA, SQIVND (reference sequence). The CDR3 spells CASSRQGYPYEQFF. The CDR3 DNA sequence: TGTGCCAGTAGTAGACAGGGTTACCCATATGAGCAGTTCTTC.

The chain combines TRBV10-3 with TRBJ2-3; D is undetermined. Per germline, CDR1 ENHRY and CDR2 SYGVKD. Trimming removed 2 bases from V and 0 bases from J, with 9 bases in between. The CDR3 is 15 amino acids. The CDR3 DNA sequence: TGTGCCATCAGTGAGGACGGCGGTAGCACAGATACGCAGTATTTT. It is translated as CAISEDGGSTDTQYF.

The rearrangement uses TRBV28 and TRBJ2-2; 14 bases match TRBD2. The V and J ends lost 2 bases and 6 bases, in that order; junction bases with no gene match: 2. Germline assignment: CDR1 MDHEN and CDR2 SYDVKM. The CDR3 runs to 16 residues. In DNA, the CDR3 is TGTGCCAGCAGTTTAGGACTAGCGGGAGGACCCGGGGAGCTGTTTTTT. Translating it yields CASSLGLAGGPGELFF.

The chain carries TRBV13 and TRBJ2-5, with a weak D call TRBD1 (5 bases). Trimming shortened V by 5 bases and J by 1 base, and 8 bases separated the two germline ends. Germline values: CDR1 PRHDT, CDR2 FYEKMQ (reference sequence). This CDR3 is 13 amino acids long. CDR3 loop: CASSPRAQETQYF. In DNA, the CDR3 is TGTGCCAGCAGCCCCAGGGCCCAAGAGACCCAGTACTTC. Looking up the rest from reference TRBV13 and TRBJ2-5 gives the full variable domain: AAGVIQSPRHLIKEKRETATLKCYPIPRHDTVYWYQQGPGQDPQFLISFYEKMQSDKGSIPDRFSAQQFSDYHSELNMSSLELGDSALYFCASSPRAQETQYFGPGTRLLVL.

This clone is a singleton in its sample. The gene calls are TRBV6-6 and TRBJ2-1; 8 bases are shared with TRBD1. Trimming cost V 2 bases and J 4 bases; bases outside gene matches: 7. The CDR3 is 16 amino acids. Germline V lookup: CDR1 MNHNY, CDR2 SVGAGI (reference sequence). CDR3 loop: CASSYPWDRLYNEQFF. The CDR3 nucleotides are TGTGCCAGCAGTTACCCTTGGGACAGGCTGTACAATGAGCAGTTCTTC.

The chain is built from TRBV7-6 and TRBJ1-1, with D hard to call. CDR3 length equals 13 residues. Trimming cost V 6 bases and J 0 bases, with 8 bases left between them. From germline, CDR1 is SGHVS and CDR2 FNYEAQ. CDR3 sequence (DNA): TGTGCCAGCAGGTCTACAGTGAACACTGAAGCTTTCTTT. It is translated as CASRSTVNTEAFF. The full variable domain, in which reference TRBV7-6 and TRBJ1-1 provide the parts outside the CDR3, is GAGVSQSPRYKVTKRGQDVALRCDPISGHVSLYWYRQALGQGPEFLTYFNYEAQQDKSGLPNDRFSAERPEGSISTLTIQRTEQRDSAMYRCASRSTVNTEAFFGQGTRLTVV.